This T cell receptor (beta chain) was sequenced for a study of T cell responses to AZD1222 COVID-19 vaccine. TCRdb's copy holds only in-frame clones and misses some; the assay was immunoSEQ multiplex PCR. The sample has around 89,000 clones; approximately 91% are singletons. V was clipped by 9 bases and J by 4 bases, with 8 bases between them. Germline V gives CDR1 KGHDR, CDR2 SFDVKD. The CDR3 length is 12 residues. The V and J genes are TRBV24-1 and TRBJ2-2; D is tentatively TRBD1 or TRBD2 (5 bases each). The starting material was peripheral blood, obtained on day 0 of AZD1222 vaccination. This sequence originates from an adult in good health. DNA of the CDR3: TGTGCCACCCGGGGCGTCACCGGGGAGCTGTTTTTT. Translated, it gives CATRGVTGELFF.